The 15 T cell receptor beta chains listed next were all sequenced from one sample in a study of OX40 agonist ivuxolimab in advanced cancers. Measured with immunoSEQ multiplex PCR; TCRdb has only the in-frame clones, and not every one. This sample has fewer than 85,000 clones; 80% to 90% occur once, and the top ten carry under 2.5%. The material sequenced was CD4+ or CD8+ T cells sorted from blood, taken in a trial of the OX40 agonist ivuxolimab. These receptors came from an adult with an advanced solid tumor such as melanoma, head and neck, liver or kidney cancer.

This clone appeared once. The chain uses TRBV7-2 and TRBJ2-5, with 8 bases fitting TRBD1. V shed 7 bases and J 4 bases; nucleotides not matched to a gene: 5. Germline CDR1 reads SGHTA; CDR2 reads FQGNSA. This CDR3 comprises 13 residues. CDR3 loop: CASNSDRAETQYF. DNA of the CDR3: TGTGCCAGCAACTCGGACAGGGCAGAGACCCAGTACTTC.

The chain is built from TRBV19 and TRBJ2-7; D remains unclear. CDR3 length equals 13 residues. Per germline, CDR1 LNHDA and CDR2 SQIVND (reference sequence). Trimming left V 3 bases short and J 2 bases short, with 8 bases between. The CDR3 nucleotides are TGTGCCAGTAGTATCAGGCAAGCCTACGAGCAGTACTTC. Protein product: CASSIRQAYEQYF.

V and J are TRBV7-8 and TRBJ2-1; TRBD2 is a possible D gene (6 bases). Trimming stripped 5 bases from V and 2 bases from J, with 16 bases between. CDR1 SGHVS and CDR2 FQNEAQ come from the germline V gene. This CDR3 comprises 16 residues. CDR3 in DNA: TGTGCCAGCAGCCTGTGGTCGCGGGGCACCTACAATGAGCAGTTCTTC. The encoded protein is CASSLWSRGTYNEQFF.

Worth noting for this clone: A read error may account for a junction end that differs from germline. In DNA form, the CDR3 reads TGTGCCAGCAGTTTGGGTCGTGGGGAAATCTCCTTC. It codes for CASSLGRGEISF. The chain combines TRBV28 with TRBJ1-2, with D hard to call. The CDR3 runs 12 residues. Germline V lookup: CDR1 MDHEN, CDR2 SYDVKM.

V and J are TRBV4-2 and TRBJ1-4; D perhaps matches TRBD1 (5 bases). CDR3 length equals 16 residues. Germline CDR1 is LGHNA and CDR2 is YNFKEQ. V shed 2 bases and J shed 0 bases, with 10 bases lying between them. CDR3 in amino acids: CASSQSGAATNEKLFF. The CDR3 DNA reads as TGTGCCAGCAGCCAATCCGGGGCAGCAACTAATGAAAAACTGTTTTTT.

The chain joins TRBV7-3 to TRBJ2-2; D is uncertain. V was shortened by 2 bases and J by 0 bases, with 13 bases between the two germline ends. This CDR3 has 17 residues. Germline assignment: CDR1 SGHTA and CDR2 FQGTGA. CDR3 sequence (DNA): TGTGCCAGCAGCTTAGGGCGACAATTTCCGAACACCGGGGAGCTGTTTTTT. Translating it yields CASSLGRQFPNTGELFF.

The rearrangement joins TRBV29-1 to TRBJ1-1; TRBD1 might be the D (6 bases). The CDR3 runs 12 residues. Germline V gene data show CDR1 as SQVTM and CDR2 as ANQGSEA. The V gene lost 6 bases and the J gene lost 5 bases, with 13 bases spanning the gap. The CDR3 sequence is CSVRRGSTEAFF. DNA of the CDR3: TGCAGCGTCCGCAGGGGATCGACTGAAGCTTTCTTT.

V gene TRBV11-2 combines with J gene TRBJ1-2; D perhaps matches TRBD1 (6 bases). The CDR3 has 14 residues. From germline, CDR1 is SGHAT and CDR2 FQNNGV. Trimming took off 6 bases at V and 0 bases at J, with 11 bases between the two ends. The CDR3 sequence: CASRPGAANYGYTF. The CDR3 coding sequence is TGTGCCAGCAGGCCAGGGGCTGCTAACTATGGCTACACCTTC.

The CDR3 protein is CASGITILDTQYF. Written as DNA, the CDR3 is TGTGCCAGCGGAATCACTATTCTGGATACGCAGTATTTT. The chain uses TRBV6-4 and TRBJ2-3; D remains unclear. CDR1 and CDR2 from the germline V gene are MRHNA and SNTAGT. The CDR3 is 13 amino acids. Trimming shortened V by 8 bases and J by 6 bases, and 15 bases separated the two germline ends.

The chain employs TRBV9 and TRBJ2-7, with TRBD2 matching over 9 bases. V shed 3 bases, J shed 5 bases, and the junction held 9 bases outside the gene matches. The CDR3 has 15 amino acids. Germline V gene data show CDR1 as SGDLS and CDR2 as YYNGEE. CDR3 loop: CASSASAGGPHEQYF. As DNA, the CDR3 is TGTGCCAGCAGCGCCAGCGCGGGAGGGCCCCACGAGCAGTACTTC. The full variable domain, in which reference TRBV9 and TRBJ2-7 provide the parts outside the CDR3, is DSGVTQTPKHLITATGQRVTLRCSPRSGDLSVYWYQQSLDQGLQFLIQYYNGEERAKGNILERFSAQQFPDLHSELNLSSLELGDSALYFCASSASAGGPHEQYFGPGTRLTVT.

The chain recombines TRBV15 with TRBJ1-3; D ambiguous. The CDR3 totals 15 residues. V lost 0 bases to trimming and J lost 3 bases, with 9 bases between them. Germline lookup yields CDR1 LNHNV and CDR2 YYDKDF (reference sequence). The CDR3 region is CATSRDEGVGNTIYF. The CDR3 bases are TGTGCCACCAGCAGAGATGAGGGAGTTGGAAACACCATATATTTT. The full variable domain, in which reference TRBV15 and TRBJ1-3 provide the parts outside the CDR3, is DAMVIQNPRYQVTQFGKPVTLSCSQTLNHNVMYWYQQKSSQAPKLLFHYYDKDFNNEADTPDNFQSRRPNTSFCFLDIRSPGLGDTAMYLCATSRDEGVGNTIYFGEGSWLTVV.

This chain links TRBV15 with TRBJ2-1; D possibly corresponds to TRBD2 (6 bases). The V end lost 3 bases, the J end lost 9 bases, and 15 bases lay between the germline ends. CDR1 LNHNV and CDR2 YYDKDF come from the germline V gene (reference sequence). This CDR3 has 14 amino acids. Here the CDR3 DNA reads TGTGCCACCAGCAGGGGAGGCGGGGTAGCTGAGCAGTTCTTC. Its protein product is CATSRGGGVAEQFF.

The chain employs TRBV28 and TRBJ1-5, with TRBD1 identical over 9 bases. The length of the CDR3 is 15 residues. V gave up 6 bases and J gave up 1 base; unmatched junction bases: 4. Germline values: CDR1 MDHEN, CDR2 SYDVKM. The CDR3 DNA reads as TGTGCCAGCAGGTCCGGGACAGGGAGCAATCAGCCCCAGCATTTT. Residues: CASRSGTGSNQPQHF. The variable domain in full, with the rest retrieved from reference TRBV28 and TRBJ1-5, is DVKVTQSSRYLVKRTGEKVFLECVQDMDHENMFWYRQDPGLGLRLIYFSYDVKMKEKGDIPEGYSVSREKKERFSLILESASTNQTSMYLCASRSGTGSNQPQHFGDGTRLSIL.

The V call is TRBV9, the J call TRBJ2-7; possible D gene TRBD1, 6 bases. Germline V gene sequence: CDR1 SGDLS, CDR2 YYNGEE. The CDR3 contains 14 residues. Trimming cost V 3 bases and J 2 bases, with 12 bases left between them. Here the CDR3 DNA reads TGTGCCAGCAGCGCCCGGGACACCACCTACGAGCAGTACTTC. Its protein is CASSARDTTYEQYF.

V usage is TRBV6-1 and J usage is TRBJ1-5; D unresolved. Germline V gene data show CDR1 as MNHNS and CDR2 as SASEGT. The CDR3 runs 14 residues. The V end lost 3 bases, the J end lost 4 bases, and 10 bases lay between the germline ends. For the CDR3, the DNA is TGTGCCAGCAGTGACTGGGGTGGGAATCAGCCCCAGCATTTT. As protein: CASSDWGGNQPQHF.